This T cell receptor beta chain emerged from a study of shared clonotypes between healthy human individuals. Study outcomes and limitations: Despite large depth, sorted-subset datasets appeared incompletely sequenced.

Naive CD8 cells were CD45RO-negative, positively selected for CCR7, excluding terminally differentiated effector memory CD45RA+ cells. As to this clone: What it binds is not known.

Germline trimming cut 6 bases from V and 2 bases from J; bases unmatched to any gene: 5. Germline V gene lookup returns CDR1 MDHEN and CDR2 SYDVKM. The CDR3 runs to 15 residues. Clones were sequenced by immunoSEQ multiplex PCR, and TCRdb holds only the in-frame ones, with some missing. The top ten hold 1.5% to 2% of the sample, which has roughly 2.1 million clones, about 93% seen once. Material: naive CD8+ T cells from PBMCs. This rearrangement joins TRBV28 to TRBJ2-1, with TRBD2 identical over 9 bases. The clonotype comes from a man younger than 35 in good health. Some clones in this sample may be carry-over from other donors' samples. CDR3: CASRDSGSTYNEQFF. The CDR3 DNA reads TGTGCCAGCAGAGATAGCGGGAGTACCTACAATGAGCAGTTCTTC.